Described below is a single T cell receptor (beta chain) sequence and its context. Antigen: not known. V lost 4 bases, J lost 9 bases, and 10 bases stayed unmatched. Looked up from germline, CDR1 is SGHRS and CDR2 is YFSETQ. The CDR3 extends over 15 amino acids. A multiplex PCR was run with 60 Vbeta primers and 13 Jbeta primers. Repertoires were generated with immunoSEQ multiplex PCR, while TCRdb's copy carries only in-frame clones and drops some. The sample carries about 120,000 clones, 60% to 75% recorded once. The entry originates in a study of cytomegalovirus exposure and HLA in healthy donors. General study results and limits: Overall, roughly 160 TCR beta chains were annotated as cytomegalovirus-associated. Highly shared variants forming one cluster were likely a sequencing artifact. Beyond CMV serostatus, there was no information to go on about immune exposure.

Each donor was nominally healthy when sampled (though unrecorded immune exposures were likely). This chain connects TRBV5-1 to TRBJ2-1; 10 positions agree with TRBD2. The TCR was taken from a woman between 40 and 55 years old in good health and CMV-seropositive. The source material was PBMCs. This CDR3 is CASSASGGADGEQFF. Written as DNA, the CDR3 is TGCGCCAGCAGCGCCAGCGGGGGGGCCGACGGTGAGCAGTTCTTC.